The subject of this entry is one T cell receptor (beta chain). This sample is part of a study of shared clonotypes between healthy human individuals. V was cut by 6 bases and J by 9 bases, with 18 bases left in between. There are 13 residues in the CDR3. Germline values: CDR1 SNHLY, CDR2 FYNNEI. Sequencing used immunoSEQ multiplex PCR; TCRdb keeps in-frame clones, though not all of them. The repertoire consists of roughly 510,000 clones, with about 79% occurring once and the leading ten covering 9.5% to 15%. Sequenced input: PBMCs. The chain recombines TRBV2 with TRBJ2-7; weak D call: TRBD1 (6 bases). The clonotype originates from a woman aged 40 to 50 in good health. Some clones in this sample may be carry-over from other donors' samples. The CDR3: CASSRDTQVGQYF. CDR3 nucleotides: TGTGCCAGCAGCCGGGACACCCAAGTGGGGCAGTACTTC.